Listed below are T cell receptor beta chains from one sample, sequenced in a study of a mutant IDH1 vaccine in newly diagnosed glioma. Measured with immunoSEQ multiplex PCR; TCRdb has only the in-frame clones, and not every one. There are roughly 25,000 clones in the sample; 93% occur only once, and 1% to 1.5% lies in the top ten. Sequencing used PBMCs, obtained from a glioma patient treated with radiotherapy, temozolomide or both. The source is a man between 35 and 55 years old with glioma. Both conserved end residues are part of each CDR3. D genes are given only for firm matches. Clone size is given for some rows only: seen once, a few or many times, or a class if the clone is expanded.

-	-	TRBV18	TRBJ1-5	CASSPRRPGTNQPQHF	TGTGCCAGCTCACCTCGACGACCCGGGACCAATCAGCCCCAGCATTTT
-	-	TRBV7-9	TRBJ1-1	CATRRGNTEAFF	TGTGCCACCCGGCGGGGGAACACTGAAGCTTTCTTT
TRBD1	-	TRBV7-9	TRBJ2-3	CASSLGQGVADTQYF	TGTGCCAGCAGCTTGGGACAGGGGGTGGCAGATACGCAGTATTTT
-	-	TRBV6-1	TRBJ2-1	CASSEALPGVSYNEQFF	TGTGCCAGCAGTGAAGCGCTCCCGGGGGTTAGTTACAATGAGCAGTTCTTC
TRBD1	-	TRBV29-1	TRBJ1-2	CSVDFGQGALGYTF	TGCAGCGTTGACTTTGGCCAGGGGGCCTTAGGCTACACCTTC
TRBD1	-	TRBV5-4	TRBJ1-1	CASSPRAGGMNTEAFF	TGTGCCAGCAGCCCCAGGGCAGGGGGAATGAACACTGAAGCTTTCTTT
-	-	TRBV21-1	TRBJ2-7	CASSTWGEQYF	TGTGCCAGCAGCACCTGGGGTGAGCAGTACTTC
-	few	TRBV20-1	TRBJ2-5	CSAENQETQYF	TGCAGTGCTGAGAACCAAGAGACCCAGTACTTC
-	-	TRBV29-1	TRBJ1-2	CSVARSSNYGYTF	TGCAGCGTTGCCAGGTCGTCTAACTATGGCTACACCTTC
-	-	TRBV19	TRBJ1-1	CASTILGDGSTEAFF	TGTGCCAGTACTATCCTGGGGGATGGAAGCACTGAAGCTTTCTTT
-	-	TRBV6-5	TRBJ2-7	CASSYNSAYEQYF	TGTGCCAGCAGTTACAACAGTGCCTACGAGCAGTACTTC
-	-	TRBV5-6	TRBJ2-3	CASSPDSSDTQYF	TGTGCCAGCAGCCCAGATTCAAGCGATACGCAGTATTTT
TRBD1	-	TRBV7-9	TRBJ2-7	CASSYMGQTYEQYF	TGTGCCAGCAGCTATATGGGACAGACCTACGAGCAGTACTTC
TRBD1	-	TRBV28	TRBJ2-2	CASTLQGVAGELFF	TGTGCCAGCACCCTACAGGGGGTGGCCGGGGAGCTGTTTTTT
-	-	TRBV7-9	TRBJ1-2	CASSLDQGWDSYGYTF	TGTGCCAGCAGCTTAGACCAGGGATGGGACTCCTATGGCTACACCTTC
-	-	TRBV11-3	TRBJ2-7	CASSLDPLSLLKGDYEQYF	TGTGCCAGCAGCTTAGACCCTCTGAGCCTTCTAAAAGGGGACTACGAGCAGTACTTC
-	-	TRBV15	TRBJ1-4	CATSRETGQGSEKLFF	TGTGCCACCAGCAGAGAGACGGGGCAGGGTAGTGAAAAACTGTTTTTT
-	-	TRBV2	TRBJ2-3	CASSGSERSADTQYF	TGTGCCAGCAGTGGCTCGGAAAGAAGCGCAGATACGCAGTATTTT
TRBD1	-	TRBV5-1	TRBJ1-2	CASSSQGNGYTF	TGCGCCAGCAGCTCACAGGGGAATGGCTACACCTTC
TRBD2	-	TRBV4-3	TRBJ2-5	CASSLTLGGGKTQYF	TGCGCCAGCAGCCTCACCCTTGGCGGGGGTAAGACCCAGTACTTC
TRBD1	-	TRBV5-4	TRBJ2-5	CASSPAENRGQETQYF	TGTGCCAGCAGCCCCGCCGAAAACAGGGGGCAAGAGACCCAGTACTTC
TRBD1	-	TRBV4-3	TRBJ1-6	CASSQQGDSPLHF	TGCGCCAGCAGCCAGCAGGGGGATTCACCCCTCCACTTT
-	-	TRBV5-4	TRBJ2-5	CASSLAAGAGETQYF	TGTGCCAGCAGCTTGGCTGCTGGGGCCGGTGAGACCCAGTACTTC
TRBD1	-	TRBV19	TRBJ1-2	CASRHRGQVYGYTF	TGTGCCAGTAGACACAGGGGGCAGGTCTATGGCTACACCTTC
TRBD1	-	TRBV7-2	TRBJ2-6	CASSNRQGAGANVLTF	TGTGCCAGCAGCAACCGACAGGGAGCTGGGGCCAACGTCCTGACTTTC
-	once	TRBV7-9	TRBJ1-1	CASSTPQSALNTEAFF	TGTGCCAGCAGCACCCCACAGAGCGCGTTGAACACTGAAGCTTTCTTT
-	once	TRBV5-8	TRBJ1-1	CASSLVQGRTEAFF	TGTGCCAGCAGCTTGGTGCAGGGAAGGACTGAAGCTTTCTTT
-	-	TRBV6-1	TRBJ1-2	CASSEGDRRGYTF	TGTGCCAGCAGTGAAGGGGATAGGAGGGGCTACACCTTC
-	-	TRBV28	TRBJ1-5	CASSLGGELANQPQHF	TGTGCCAGCAGTTTGGGTGGGGAATTGGCTAATCAGCCCCAGCATTTT
-	-	TRBV30	TRBJ1-1	CASLYSSNTEAFF	TGTGCCTCACTATACAGCTCGAACACTGAAGCTTTCTTT
-	-	TRBV4-3	TRBJ1-2	CASSQDRGAVGYTF	TGCGCCAGCAGCCAAGATCGGGGGGCAGTGGGCTACACCTTC
-	-	TRBV4-1	TRBJ2-7	CASSQVWDPAHEQYF	TGCGCCAGCAGCCAAGTCTGGGACCCCGCCCACGAGCAGTACTTC
TRBD2	-	TRBV30	TRBJ2-5	CAWSVLAGGQETQYF	TGTGCCTGGAGTGTACTAGCGGGGGGGCAAGAGACCCAGTACTTC
-	-	TRBV6-6	TRBJ2-1	CASSYSFQGSDHEQFF	TGTGCCAGCAGTTACTCGTTTCAGGGGTCCGATCATGAGCAGTTCTTC
TRBD1	-	TRBV18	TRBJ2-3	CASSLRGRGPVGTDTQYF	TGTGCCAGCTCGCTCAGGGGGCGTGGACCCGTGGGCACAGATACGCAGTATTTT
-	-	TRBV4-1	TRBJ1-3	CASAMEGGNTIYF	TGCGCCAGCGCAATGGAAGGGGGAAACACCATATATTTT
-	-	TRBV19	TRBJ2-1	CASSAESSYNEQFF	TGTGCCAGTAGTGCGGAGAGCTCCTACAATGAGCAGTTCTTC
-	once	TRBV11-2	TRBJ2-7	CASSLGLRDEQYF	TGTGCCAGCAGCTTAGGACTCAGGGATGAGCAGTACTTC
-	-	TRBV19	TRBJ1-5	CASSIVQGFGIRRQPQHF	TGTGCCAGTAGTATAGTCCAGGGTTTTGGAATTAGAAGGCAGCCCCAGCATTTT
TRBD2	-	TRBV11-2	TRBJ2-1	CASSPTHSGRSYNEQFF	TGTGCCAGCAGCCCCACCCACAGCGGGAGATCGTACAATGAGCAGTTCTTC
-	-	TRBV6-1	TRBJ2-1	CASSGTAPTTYNEQFF	TGTGCCAGCAGTGGGACGGCCCCGACCACCTACAATGAGCAGTTCTTC
-	-	TRBV19	TRBJ2-3	CASSIVGSTDTQYF	TGTGCCAGTAGTATAGTCGGGAGCACAGATACGCAGTATTTT
-	-	TRBV12-2	TRBJ2-5	CASRTLAGVVETQYF	TGTGCAAGTCGCACATTGGCGGGAGTGGTAGAGACCCAGTACTTC
TRBD2	-	TRBV5-1	TRBJ2-7	CASSLSSGKGEQYF	TGCGCCAGCAGCTTGTCTAGCGGGAAAGGGGAGCAGTACTTC
-	-	TRBV20-1	TRBJ1-1	CSARRNTEAFF	TGCAGTGCTAGAAGGAACACTGAAGCTTTCTTT
-	medium-sized	TRBV6-6	TRBJ1-4	CASSYSGRGGEKLFF	TGTGCCAGCAGTTACTCAGGGAGGGGGGGTGAAAAACTGTTTTTT
TRBD2	-	TRBV5-1	TRBJ2-7	CASSPLGTSGFYEQYF	TGCGCCAGCAGTCCGTTGGGGACTAGCGGCTTTTACGAGCAGTACTTC
-	-	TRBV6-6	TRBJ1-4	CASSEYREKLFF	TGTGCCAGCAGCGAGTACCGGGAAAAACTGTTTTTT
-	-	TRBV11-1	TRBJ1-2	CASSSSYGYTF	TGTGCCAGCAGCAGCAGCTATGGCTACACCTTC
-	-	TRBV30	TRBJ1-2	CALKGGGGYTF	TGTGCCTTAAAGGGGGGAGGTGGCTACACCTTC
TRBD1	-	TRBV27	TRBJ2-7	CASSFGTGYSYEQYF	TGTGCCAGCAGTTTCGGGACAGGGTACTCCTACGAGCAGTACTTC
-	-	TRBV5-1	TRBJ1-3	CASSSDSSGNTIYF	TGCGCCAGCAGCTCGGACAGCTCTGGAAACACCATATATTTT
-	-	TRBV29-1	TRBJ2-1	CSVEDPPSSYNEQFF	TGCAGCGTTGAAGATCCCCCCAGCTCCTACAATGAGCAGTTCTTC
-	-	TRBV6-5	TRBJ2-2	CASSYLGTGELFF	TGTGCCAGCAGTTACCTAGGGACCGGGGAGCTGTTTTTT
-	-	TRBV7-9	TRBJ1-1	CASSLGALAGADTEAFF	TGTGCCAGCAGCTTAGGGGCCTTGGCAGGGGCGGACACTGAAGCTTTCTTT
-	-	TRBV9	TRBJ2-7	CASSSSGGLKWDEQYF	TGTGCCAGCAGCTCCTCCGGGGGACTTAAGTGGGACGAGCAGTACTTC
-	-	TRBV4-2	TRBJ1-2	CASSQGLGGYGYTF	TGTGCCAGCAGCCAAGGGCTGGGCGGCTATGGCTACACCTTC
-	-	TRBV6-5	TRBJ2-7	CASSLLYGSSYEQYF	TGTGCCAGCAGTCTACTCTACGGGAGCTCCTACGAGCAGTACTTC
TRBD1	-	TRBV7-9	TRBJ1-1	CASRLAEGARFEAFF	TGTGCCAGCAGACTTGCCGAGGGGGCGAGGTTTGAAGCTTTCTTT
TRBD1	once	TRBV29-1	TRBJ2-7	CSVGTGAYEQYF	TGCAGCGTTGGGACAGGGGCCTACGAGCAGTACTTC